This entry lists 32 T cell receptor beta chains sequenced from one sample in a study of memory CD4+ T cells and cytomegalovirus serostatus. Single viable CD3+CD4+CD8-CD45RO+ cells were sorted as the memory CD4+ T cells. Assay: immunoSEQ multiplex PCR; the TCRdb copy retains only in-frame clones and omits some. The profile shows approximately 50,000 clones, about 70% of them singletons. Source material: memory CD4+ T cells from blood. The receptors stem from an adult in good health and CMV-seropositive.

The CDR3 loop reads CASSTTAGRMAEAFF. CDR3 nucleotides: TGTGCCAGCAGTACGACCGCGGGGCGCATGGCTGAAGCTTTCTTT. The V gene is TRBV27, the J gene TRBJ1-1; tentatively, D is TRBD1 (5 bases). The length of the CDR3 is 15 residues. The V and J ends lost 5 bases and 6 bases respectively, with 19 bases between them. Germline V lookup: CDR1 MNHEY, CDR2 SMNVEV (reference sequence).

This clone was counted between two and nine times. J is TRBJ2-2 and V is TRBV7-9; 9 bases line up with TRBD1. Germline lookup yields CDR1 SEHNR and CDR2 FQNEAQ (reference sequence). V dropped 4 bases and J dropped 5; count of bases not matched to a gene: 2. The CDR3 runs to 14 residues. CDR3 coding DNA: TGTGCCAGCAGCTGGGGGACAGGGACCGGGGAGCTGTTTTTT. This translates into CASSWGTGTGELFF. Combining the CDR3 with reference TRBV7-9 and TRBJ2-2 gives the whole variable domain DTGVSQNPRHKITKRGQNVTFRCDPISEHNRLYWYRQTLGQGPEFLTYFQNEAQLEKSRLLSDRFSAERPKGSFSTLEIQRTEQGDSAMYLCASSWGTGTGELFFGEGSRLTVL.

This clone was seen only a few times. The chain has TRBV4-2 and TRBJ1-5, with 9 nucleotides matching TRBD1. The CDR3 totals 16 residues. The V and J ends lost 0 bases and 6 bases, in that order; junction bases with no gene match: 6. Looked up from germline, CDR1 is LGHNA and CDR2 is YNFKEQ. CDR3: CASSQDRDRVGQPQHF. CDR3 sequence (DNA): TGTGCCAGCAGCCAAGATCGGGACAGGGTGGGTCAGCCCCAGCATTTT.

This clone has only a few counts. This sequence joins TRBV28 and TRBJ1-5; the D is unclear. V lost 5 bases, J lost 6 bases, and 11 bases lay in between. CDR1 and CDR2 (germline): MDHEN, SYDVKM. This CDR3 has 13 amino acids. The CDR3 loop is CASSPVQSQPQHF. For the CDR3, the DNA is TGTGCCAGCAGTCCTGTCCAGTCTCAGCCCCAGCATTTT.

The rearrangement links TRBV5-1 to TRBJ1-1, with TRBD1 identical over 8 bases. Per germline, CDR1 SGHRS and CDR2 YFSETQ. This CDR3 region has 15 residues. Trimming cost V 4 bases and J 3 bases; bases outside gene matches: 8. CDR3 loop: CASSPGQGAYTEAFF. CDR3 nucleotide sequence: TGCGCCAGCAGCCCCGGACAGGGAGCTTACACTGAAGCTTTCTTT.

This chain joins TRBV7-7 and TRBJ2-7; no clear D gene. CDR3 length: 13 amino acids. From germline, CDR1 is SSHAT and CDR2 FNYEAQ (reference sequence). With 5 bases removed from V and 4 bases from J, the gap between germline ends came to 12 bases. DNA of the CDR3: TGTGCCAGCAGCCGCGGTCTGGTTTACGAGCAGTACTTC. The encoded protein is CASSRGLVYEQYF.

The chain's CDR3 is CASARYGPTYQETQYF. The CDR3 nucleotides read TGTGCCAGCGCCAGATACGGGCCTACGTACCAAGAGACCCAGTACTTC. The chain is built from TRBV27 and TRBJ2-5; no definite D call. The CDR3 consists of 16 residues. V lost 8 bases and J lost 0, with 19 bases in between. CDR1 and CDR2 (germline): MNHEY, SMNVEV (reference sequence).

The chain links TRBV6-6 to TRBJ1-2; unclear D gene. Germline V gene sequence: CDR1 MNHNY, CDR2 SVGAGI (reference sequence). Trimming removed 5 bases at V and 6 bases at J, with 13 bases between. The length of the CDR3 is 13 residues. The CDR3 protein is CASSTMMRDGYTF. CDR3 nucleotide sequence: TGTGCCAGCAGTACAATGATGAGGGATGGCTACACCTTC.

The chain has TRBV6-6 and TRBJ2-1; D uncertain. Germline assignment: CDR1 MNHNY and CDR2 SVGAGI (reference sequence). The CDR3 loop spans 13 amino acids. Between the trimmed V and J ends, which lost 7 bases and 8 bases, there was a span of 15 bases. The DNA for the CDR3 is TGTGCCAGCAAAGCAGGACCTTGGGATGAGCAGTTCTTC. Its translation: CASKAGPWDEQFF.

This chain joins TRBV19 and TRBJ1-3; D might be TRBD1 (5 bases). Germline CDR1 and CDR2: LNHDA and SQIVND (reference sequence). The CDR3 extends over 15 amino acids. V lost 5 bases and J lost 0, with 11 bases in between. The DNA for the CDR3 is TGTGCCAGTAGTCTCGGGGCTAACTCTGGAAACACCATATATTTT. Translation: CASSLGANSGNTIYF.

The chain joins TRBV18 to TRBJ1-4, with D perhaps TRBD1 (6 bases). From germline, CDR1 is KGHSH and CDR2 LQKENI. CDR3 size: 11 residues. With 6 bases removed from V and 11 bases from J, the gap between germline ends came to 10 bases. CDR3 residues: CASSQGRKLFF. CDR3 nucleotide sequence: TGTGCCAGCTCTCAGGGGAGGAAACTGTTTTTT.

The rearrangement joins TRBV5-4 to TRBJ2-3; D not resolved. This CDR3 is 13 amino acids long. Germline CDR1 is SGHNT and CDR2 is YYREEE (reference sequence). The V end was cut by 2 bases, the J end by 1 base, with 5 bases between. CDR3 loop: CASSFDRTDTQYF. The DNA of the CDR3 is TGTGCCAGCAGCTTCGACCGCACAGATACGCAGTATTTT. Full variable domain (remainder filled in from reference TRBV5-4 and TRBJ2-3): ETGVTQSPTHLIKTRGQQVTLRCSSQSGHNTVSWYQQALGQGPQFIFQYYREEENGRGNFPPRFSGLQFPNYSSELNVNALELDDSALYLCASSFDRTDTQYFGPGTRLTVL.

This clone has just one count. The J gene is TRBJ1-1, the V gene TRBV28; D unresolved. The V and J ends lost 8 bases and 3 bases respectively, with 16 bases between them. From germline, CDR1 is MDHEN and CDR2 SYDVKM. CDR3 length equals 14 residues. CDR3 loop: CASLELRLYTEAFF. The CDR3 DNA sequence: TGTGCCAGCCTTGAGCTTCGTTTGTACACTGAAGCTTTCTTT.

This clone appeared once. V usage is TRBV28 and J usage is TRBJ2-1; 9 bases match TRBD2. V was clipped by 4 bases and J by 2 bases; unmatched bases: 6. This CDR3 is 16 amino acids long. In germline, CDR1 is MDHEN, CDR2 SYDVKM. CDR3 nucleotide sequence: TGTGCCAGCAGTTCCTTTAGCGGGAGCCCCTACAATGAGCAGTTCTTC. It encodes CASSSFSGSPYNEQFF.

The rearrangement uses TRBV18 and TRBJ2-5; a possible D gene is TRBD1 (6 bases). V lost 2 bases to trimming and J lost 0 bases, with 16 bases between them. The CDR3 is made up of 17 amino acids. Germline CDR1 is KGHSH and CDR2 is LQKENI. Here the CDR3 reads CASSPRGNRQYQETQYF. In DNA form, the CDR3 reads TGTGCCAGCTCACCAAGGGGGAACAGGCAGTACCAAGAGACCCAGTACTTC.

This chain uses TRBV5-4 with TRBJ1-3; D uncertain. The CDR3 has 14 amino acids. CDR1 is SGHNT, CDR2 YYREEE, per germline (reference sequence). V was cut by 5 bases and J by 4 bases, with 13 bases left in between. CDR3 in amino acids: CASRTFGVGNTIYF. The CDR3 region has the DNA TGTGCCAGCAGAACGTTTGGGGTCGGAAACACCATATATTTT.

The chain combines TRBV10-3 with TRBJ2-7; TRBD2 matches at 11 bases. The CDR3 is 14 amino acids. V was pared by 4 bases and J by 6 bases, with 5 bases of the junction left unmatched. CDR1 is ENHRY, CDR2 SYGVKD, per germline. The DNA for the CDR3 is TGTGCCATCAGTGCCACTAGCGGGAGAGGCGAGCAGTACGTC. Amino acid sequence: CAISATSGRGEQYV.

The V call is TRBV6-6, the J call TRBJ2-2; D assignment may be TRBD1 or TRBD2 (5 bases each). The V and J ends lost 2 bases and 5 bases respectively, with 6 bases between them. The CDR3 covers 13 residues. CDR1 is MNHNY and CDR2 is SVGAGI in the germline V gene (reference sequence). CDR3 sequence: CASSYGGTGELFF. The DNA for the CDR3 is TGTGCCAGCAGTTACGGGGGAACCGGGGAGCTGTTTTTT.

This chain links TRBV20-1 with TRBJ2-5, with D uncertain. V was trimmed by 7 bases and J by 1 base, leaving 7 bases between them. The CDR3 totals 11 residues. In germline, CDR1 is DFQATT, CDR2 SNEGSKA (reference sequence). CDR3 sequence reads: CSVTPQETQYF. Here the CDR3 DNA reads TGCAGTGTGACCCCCCAAGAGACCCAGTACTTC.

This chain joins TRBV21-1 and TRBJ1-4. TRBV21-1 is a documented pseudogene. The CDR3 spans 14 residues. The CDR3 coding sequence is TGTGCCAGCGAAGGAAGCAGCCTCAATGAAAAACTGTTTTTT. Translation: CASEGSSLNEKLFF.

The chain links TRBV11-3 to TRBJ2-3, with unresolved D. The germline gives CDR1 SGHNT, CDR2 YENEEA. Deletions cut 3 bases from V and 14 bases from J, with 21 bases between. The CDR3 has 14 amino acids. The chain's CDR3 is CASSFITATTPLYF. CDR3 DNA: TGTGCCAGCAGCTTCATCACCGCGACCACACCATTGTATTTT.

CDR3 in DNA: TGCGCCAGCAGCCAAGAAGGACAGGCGACCGGGGAGCTGTTTTTT. Protein sequence: CASSQEGQATGELFF. The genes are TRBV4-3 and TRBJ2-2, with 7 bases identical to TRBD1. Losses at the gene ends were 0 bases for V and 5 bases for J; bases not matched to a gene: 3. Per the germline V gene, CDR1 is LGHNA and CDR2 is YSLEER. The CDR3 runs 15 residues.

V gene TRBV11-2 combines with J gene TRBJ1-3; D gene ambiguous. The germline V gene encodes CDR1 SGHAT and CDR2 FQNNGV. This CDR3 contains 17 residues. Trimming stripped 2 bases from V and 0 bases from J, with 14 bases between. The CDR3 reads CASSLQPASSSGNTIYF. CDR3 in DNA: TGTGCCAGCAGCTTACAGCCCGCTAGTAGCTCTGGAAACACCATATATTTT. Based on the CDR3 plus reference TRBV11-2 and TRBJ1-3, the full variable domain is EAGVAQSPRYKIIEKRQSVAFWCNPISGHATLYWYQQILGQGPKLLIQFQNNGVVDDSQLPKDRFSAERLKGVDSTLKIQPAKLEDSAVYLCASSLQPASSSGNTIYFGEGSWLTVV.

The V and J genes are TRBV18 and TRBJ2-3, with D uncertain. Trimming pared 5 bases from V and 5 bases from J, leaving 8 bases between. The CDR3 totals 12 residues. CDR1 is KGHSH and CDR2 is LQKENI in the germline V gene. As DNA, the CDR3 is TGTGCCAGCTCATCCCAGCTAGATACGCAGTATTTT. This translates into CASSSQLDTQYF.

The chain employs TRBV7-3 and TRBJ2-3; D uncertain. V was cut by 4 bases and J by 2 bases, with 7 bases left in between. CDR3 length: 13 residues. The germline V gene encodes CDR1 SGHTA and CDR2 FQGTGA. CDR3 loop: CASSYRATDTQYF. In DNA form, the CDR3 reads TGTGCCAGCAGCTACCGGGCCACAGATACGCAGTATTTT.

The V and J genes are TRBV6-5 and TRBJ2-7, with unresolved D. This CDR3 is 13 amino acids long. Per the germline V gene, CDR1 is MNHEY and CDR2 is SVGAGI. The V gene lost 7 bases and the J gene lost 2 bases, with 12 bases spanning the gap. CDR3 DNA sequence: TGTGCCAGCATCTCAAGGGTTACCTACGAGCAGTACTTC. It translates to CASISRVTYEQYF.

The V and J genes are TRBV7-2 and TRBJ2-5, with 10 nucleotides matching TRBD2. The germline V gene encodes CDR1 SGHTA and CDR2 FQGNSA. The CDR3 covers 16 residues. J gave up 1 base and V 5 bases, and 7 bases lay outside the gene matches. The CDR3 here is CASSQSSGGGQETQYF. DNA for the CDR3: TGTGCCAGCAGCCAATCAAGCGGGGGGGGCCAAGAGACCCAGTACTTC.

V is TRBV6-1 and J is TRBJ1-5; 7 nucleotides align to TRBD1. V lost 1 base, J lost 5 bases, and 5 bases stayed unmatched. Per germline, CDR1 MNHNS and CDR2 SASEGT. The CDR3 has 15 residues. The CDR3 DNA is TGTGCCAGCAGTGAAGTCAGGGGGAATTATCAGCCCCAGCATTTT. This gives the protein CASSEVRGNYQPQHF.

V and J are TRBV11-3 and TRBJ2-2; no reliable D call. This CDR3 spans 13 amino acids. Trimming took 0 bases from V and 7 from J, leaving 6 bases between them. Germline CDR1 SGHNT, CDR2 YENEEA. The CDR3 sequence: CASSLDHGGELFF. As DNA, the CDR3 is TGTGCCAGCAGCTTAGATCACGGCGGGGAGCTGTTTTTT.

The V and J genes are TRBV4-1 and TRBJ2-1; 8 bases map to TRBD2. The CDR3 loop spans 17 amino acids. V trimming: 0 bases; J trimming: 5 bases; junction bases outside the gene matches: 9. Germline V gives CDR1 MGHRA, CDR2 YSYEKL. The CDR3 DNA follows: TGCGCCAGCAGCCAAGATTCCGGGACTAGACCTAACAATGAGCAGTTCTTC. Its protein product is CASSQDSGTRPNNEQFF.

The V and J genes are TRBV15 and TRBJ2-1; the D is unclear. From germline, CDR1 is LNHNV and CDR2 YYDKDF (reference sequence). Trimming left V 8 bases short and J 2 bases short, with 10 bases between. This CDR3 has 13 residues. DNA of the CDR3: TGTGCCACCCAAGAAGGGACCTACAATGAGCAGTTCTTC. Residues: CATQEGTYNEQFF.

This clone is medium-sized. The sample carries other DNA sequences with the same CDR3. The chain combines TRBV11-2 with TRBJ2-2; no clear D gene. Germline V gene sequence: CDR1 SGHAT, CDR2 FQNNGV. The ends were cut back, 3 bases at V and 3 bases at J, with 5 bases in the middle. This CDR3 spans 13 amino acids. As DNA, the CDR3 is TGTGCCAGCAGCTTGACGGACACCGGGGAGCTGTTTTTT. Its protein product is CASSLTDTGELFF.